Following are 22 T cell receptor beta chains from one sample sequenced in a study of Ad26.COV2.S vaccination and SARS-CoV-2 variants. Data came from immunoSEQ multiplex PCR; TCRdb stores just in-frame clones and leaves some out. This table has about 350,000 clones, roughly 94% appearing once. Sequences were derived from peripheral blood, sampled after recovery from COVID-19. Source of these receptors: a human donor who had recovered from COVID-19.

This rearrangement joins TRBV6-5 to TRBJ2-7, with 10 positions matching TRBD1. The germline CDR1 and CDR2 sequences are MNHEY and SVGAGI. CDR3 length equals 16 residues. V lost 1 base and J lost 4; bases outside the gene matches: 7. This CDR3 is CASSYWSGTGVYEQYF. In nucleotides, the CDR3 is TGTGCCAGCAGTTACTGGTCCGGGACAGGGGTGTACGAGCAGTACTTC.

The V and J genes are TRBV4-1 and TRBJ2-3; D unclear. Germline values: CDR1 MGHRA, CDR2 YSYEKL. Trimming shortened V by 1 base and J by 2 bases, and 4 bases separated the two germline ends. This CDR3 has 13 residues. As DNA, the CDR3 is TGCGCCAGCAGCCAAGGGCCCACAGATACGCAGTATTTT. This sequence encodes CASSQGPTDTQYF.

J is TRBJ2-2 and V is TRBV9; 7 nucleotides align to TRBD2. The CDR3 covers 18 residues. Germline CDR1 and CDR2: SGDLS and YYNGEE. After removal of 3 bases from V and 8 bases from J, the junction contained 19 bases not matched to a gene. The CDR3 is CASSEAPSGGNGAGELFF. The CDR3 DNA reads as TGTGCCAGCAGCGAAGCTCCATCCGGGGGGAACGGTGCGGGGGAGCTGTTTTTT. Supplemented by reference TRBV9 and TRBJ2-2, the full variable domain reads DSGVTQTPKHLITATGQRVTLRCSPRSGDLSVYWYQQSLDQGLQFLIQYYNGEERAKGNILERFSAQQFPDLHSELNLSSLELGDSALYFCASSEAPSGGNGAGELFFGEGSRLTVL.

The V call is TRBV9, the J call TRBJ1-5, with D unclear. The ends were cut back, 4 bases at V and 0 bases at J, with 11 bases in the middle. Germline CDR1 is SGDLS and CDR2 is YYNGEE. The CDR3 covers 15 residues. The CDR3 spells CASSPMDGSNQPQHF. The CDR3 DNA follows: TGTGCCAGCAGCCCCATGGACGGTAGCAATCAGCCCCAGCATTTT. The full variable domain, completed using reference TRBV9 and TRBJ1-5, is DSGVTQTPKHLITATGQRVTLRCSPRSGDLSVYWYQQSLDQGLQFLIQYYNGEERAKGNILERFSAQQFPDLHSELNLSSLELGDSALYFCASSPMDGSNQPQHFGDGTRLSIL.

J is TRBJ2-3 and V is TRBV7-8; weak D call: TRBD1 (7 bases). This CDR3 contains 17 residues. Germline CDR1 reads SGHVS; CDR2 reads FQNEAQ. Deletions cut 0 bases from V and 1 base from J, with 14 bases between. The CDR3 nucleotides read TGTGCCAGCAGCTTAGCGACAGGGTGGGGGGGCACAGATACGCAGTATTTT. Protein sequence: CASSLATGWGGTDTQYF.

V and J are TRBV27 and TRBJ1-6; D is unclear. Deletions cut 6 bases from V and 0 bases from J, with 9 bases between. CDR3 length: 15 amino acids. The V gene's germline CDR1 is MNHEY and CDR2 SMNVEV (reference sequence). The CDR3 DNA reads TGTGCCAGCAGCCAGCGGAGCTCCTATAATTCACCCCTCCACTTT. It yields the protein CASSQRSSYNSPLHF.

The V call is TRBV3-1 (or the pseudogene TRBV3-2), the J call TRBJ2-7; 9 positions agree with TRBD1. V shed 4 bases, J shed 7 bases, and the junction held 8 bases outside the gene matches. The CDR3 totals 14 residues. The V gene's germline CDR1 is LGHDT and CDR2 YNNKEL (reference sequence). Written as DNA, the CDR3 is TGTGCCAGCAGCCTCACCGGGACAGGGAATGAGCAGTACTTC. Its protein product is CASSLTGTGNEQYF.

The chain combines TRBV6-6 with TRBJ1-5; TRBD1 matches at 7 bases. CDR3 length: 16 amino acids. CDR1 and CDR2 (germline): MNHNY, SVGAGI (reference sequence). Germline trimming cut 5 bases from V and 2 bases from J; bases unmatched to any gene: 9. This CDR3 is CASSGDQTGRNQPQHF. CDR3 coding DNA: TGTGCCAGCAGTGGAGATCAGACAGGGCGCAATCAGCCCCAGCATTTT.

The chain recombines TRBV2 with TRBJ2-5; TRBD1 agrees at 9 bases. From germline, CDR1 is SNHLY and CDR2 FYNNEI. The length of the CDR3 is 12 residues. CDR3 loop: CAAGQGTETQYF. The CDR3 coding sequence is TGTGCAGCCGGACAGGGGACTGAGACCCAGTACTTC. Full variable domain (remainder filled in from reference TRBV2 and TRBJ2-5): EPEVTQTPSHQVTQMGQEVILRCVPISNHLYFYWYRQILGQKVEFLVSFYNNEISEKSEIFDDQFSVERPDGSNFTLKIRSTKLEDSAMYFCAAGQGTETQYFGPGTRLLVL.

CDR3 sequence reads: CASSQSTVINEKLFF. DNA of the CDR3: TGCGCCAGCAGCCAATCGACAGTGATAAATGAAAAACTGTTTTTT. The genes are TRBV4-1 and TRBJ1-4; a weak D match, TRBD1 (5 bases). CDR1 and CDR2 from the germline V gene are MGHRA and YSYEKL. V was trimmed by 2 bases and J by 5 bases, leaving 12 bases between them. The CDR3 sequence is 15 residues long.

This clone appeared a single time. The genes are TRBV19 and TRBJ2-2; 7 nucleotides line up with TRBD2. This CDR3 spans 16 amino acids. Germline loops: CDR1 LNHDA, CDR2 SQIVND (reference sequence). J lost 2 bases, V lost 7 bases, and 10 bases had no gene match. The chain's CDR3 is CASNSREEINTGELFF. The CDR3, as DNA: TGTGCCAGTAATAGTCGGGAGGAAATTAACACCGGGGAGCTGTTTTTT. The entire variable domain, with the rest obtained from reference TRBV19 and TRBJ2-2, is as follows: DGGITQSPKYLFRKEGQNVTLSCEQNLNHDAMYWYRQDPGQGLRLIYYSQIVNDFQKGDIAEGYSVSREKKESFPLTVTSAQKNPTAFYLCASNSREEINTGELFFGEGSRLTVL.

The rearrangement links TRBV10-3 to TRBJ1-1; the D is unclear. V lost 5 bases, J lost 1 base, and 14 bases lay in between. The CDR3 sequence is 15 residues long. Per the germline V gene, CDR1 is ENHRY and CDR2 is SYGVKD. Here the CDR3 reads CAISLLGGQNTEAFF. As DNA, the CDR3 is TGTGCCATCAGTCTCCTGGGTGGCCAGAACACTGAAGCTTTCTTT.

The genes are TRBV5-8 and TRBJ1-2, with D perhaps TRBD1 (6 bases). The CDR3 is 14 amino acids. The germline gives CDR1 SGHTS, CDR2 YDEGEE. Trimming took off 4 bases at V and 4 bases at J, with 14 bases between the two ends. The CDR3 spells CASSEDSNFYGYTF. The CDR3 nucleotides read TGTGCCAGCAGCGAGGACAGCAACTTCTATGGCTACACCTTC.

The DNA for the CDR3 is TGTGCCAGCAGCTTAACGGGACTAGCGGGGGGCGAGCAGTACTTC. As protein: CASSLTGLAGGEQYF. The chain uses TRBV9 and TRBJ2-7; 15 bases agree with TRBD2. The CDR3 is 15 residues long. The trim removed 4 bases at V and 6 bases at J, leaving 5 bases unmatched. Germline CDR1 reads SGDLS; CDR2 reads YYNGEE.

The chain is built from TRBV24-1 and TRBJ2-7; D uncertain. This CDR3 comprises 12 residues. The germline V gene encodes CDR1 KGHDR and CDR2 SFDVKD. The germline V and J ends were trimmed by 1 base and 4 bases, with 4 bases remaining between them. In DNA form, the CDR3 reads TGTGCCACCAGTGATTTCGGTTACGAGCAGTACTTC. It specifies CATSDFGYEQYF.

V gene TRBV12-3 or TRBV12-4 combines with J gene TRBJ1-4; D ambiguous. This CDR3 has 13 amino acids. Trimming pared 6 bases from V and 4 bases from J, leaving 9 bases between. The CDR3 region is CASRRQNNEKLFF. In nucleotides, the CDR3 is TGTGCCAGCAGACGCCAGAATAATGAAAAACTGTTTTTT.

The chain links TRBV10-1 to TRBJ1-1; 9 bases match TRBD1. The length of the CDR3 is 16 residues. Looked up from germline, CDR1 is WNHNN and CDR2 is SYGVQD (reference sequence). V lost 4 bases and J lost 4; bases outside the gene matches: 10. CDR3 DNA sequence: TGCGCCAGCAGTGCAGGGACAGGGACCGCGGGCACTGAAGCTTTCTTT. The encoded protein is CASSAGTGTAGTEAFF.

V gene TRBV6-6 combines with J gene TRBJ2-5; no reliable D call. The length of the CDR3 is 12 residues. Trimming stripped 2 bases from V and 1 base from J, with 2 bases between. Per the germline V gene, CDR1 is MNHNY and CDR2 is SVGAGI (reference sequence). The CDR3 nucleotides read TGTGCCAGCAGTTACATCCAAGAGACCCAGTACTTC. Its protein is CASSYIQETQYF.

This chain links TRBV9 with TRBJ2-1, with a tentative D call TRBD2 (6 bases). Between the trimmed V and J ends, which lost 3 bases and 5 bases, there was a span of 18 bases. The germline gives CDR1 SGDLS, CDR2 YYNGEE. This CDR3 spans 16 amino acids. CDR3: CASSAAPGLANNEQFF. CDR3 nucleotides: TGTGCCAGCAGCGCAGCGCCGGGTCTAGCGAACAATGAGCAGTTCTTC.

V gene TRBV6-5 combines with J gene TRBJ1-2; no clear D. This CDR3 contains 16 residues. V was pared by 0 bases and J by 2 bases, with 13 bases between. The germline gives CDR1 MNHEY, CDR2 SVGAGI. CDR3 bases: TGTGCCAGCAGTTACTCGGGCGTAGAGGGAAACTATGGCTACACCTTC. Translating it yields CASSYSGVEGNYGYTF.

The chain couples TRBV4-3 to TRBJ1-5; no reliable D call. Trimming removed 2 bases from V and 1 base from J, with 15 bases in between. The CDR3 contains 17 residues. Germline V CDR1 and CDR2: LGHNA, YSLEER. The CDR3 is CASSQPSPGLSNQPQHF. DNA for the CDR3: TGCGCCAGCAGCCAACCCTCCCCGGGATTAAGCAATCAGCCCCAGCATTTT.

The count of this clone is one. V is TRBV6-4 and J is TRBJ1-2; maybe TRBD1 (5 bases). This CDR3 is built from 15 residues. Germline values: CDR1 MRHNA, CDR2 SNTAGT. V lost 0 bases and J lost 0, with 8 bases in between. CDR3: CASSDSRATNYGYTF. CDR3 sequence (DNA): TGTGCCAGCAGTGACTCCAGGGCGACTAACTATGGCTACACCTTC.